This note documents a single TCR beta chain sequence. This clonotype appeared a single time. The antigen it recognizes is unknown. No base qualities exist here, and no much larger clone lies one base off it. Evidence from a single read is weak. High-throughput TCR beta sequencing profiled peripheral blood CD8+ and CD4+ T cells from healthy donors, Susac syndrome patients and multiple sclerosis patients. Multiple sclerosis controls were treatment-naive patients with stable or active relapsing-remitting disease fulfilling revised McDonald criteria. Bulk CD8+ and CD4+ T cells were purified magnetically by negative isolation, whereas CD8+ TEMRA cells were enriched by FACS. Blood was drawn into EDTA tubes, processed within 24 hours, and PBMCs were isolated by density gradient centrifugation. PBMCs intended for TCR sequencing were frozen in liquid nitrogen and were later thawed in a 37 degrees C water bath. A purity of at least 90% was achieved for sorted or isolated CD4+, CD8+ and CD8+ TEMRA cells.

These data belong to a study of CD8 T cells in Susac syndrome (dated by TCRdb to about 2019). At the level of the whole study: The study used repertoire sequencing to test whether antigen drove CD8+ T cell activation and differentiation in Susac syndrome. Clonality of the CD8+ T cell repertoire was compared between around eleven healthy donors, approximately 14 Susac syndrome patients and about 15 multiple sclerosis patients. Overall study outcomes, separate from this receptor: The study acknowledged that relatively few individuals were included in the TCR sequencing and HLA analysis.

Taken from cysteine to phenylalanine, the CDR3 has 14 residues. Only CDR3 DNA remains: 42 bases, in frame from the first base. The germline V gene (reference sequence) specifies MNHEY as CDR1 and SMNVEV as CDR2. V is clipped by 5 bases and J by 8 bases, and the sequence between their germline boundaries is 16 bases long. RNA was extracted with the RNeasy kit and about 0.5 to 1 ug was reverse transcribed using random hexamers. The immunoSEQ multiplex PCR assay, which covers 54 Vbeta and 13 Jbeta segments, was used to amplify TCR beta CDR3 regions. To correct PCR amplification bias, a synthetic template baseline was used for both primer optimization and computational correction. The study's processing was this. Reads were annotated to V, D and J genes according to IMGT and were analyzed with immunoSEQ Analyzer, with only productive sequences retained. Clonality was calculated as one minus the Shannon entropy normalized by log2 of the number of productive unique sequences. Public and private clones were assessed among the 100 most prevalent clones of each patient and control. Clones were defined as Susac-specific when absent from the healthy and MS cohorts, from approximately 1,100 published viral clones and from other ImmuneACCESS disease sequences. The public sequencing data were trimmed at Q25 with fastp and processed into clonotypes with MiXCR by TCRdb, which kept only in-frame beta chains. Each entry merges the rows of one CDR3 protein and shows their most common DNA and genes. The V and J calls here are based on TCRdb, not the publication. This sample lists 400,000 or so distinct CDR3 sequences; 85% to 90% were detected once. Together, the top ten hold more than 0.09% of the sample.

The specimen was CD8+ T cells from PBMCs. This TCR derives from a human donor with multiple sclerosis. The sequence links TRBV27 to TRBJ2-1; no D gene can be assigned with confidence. The CDR3 reads as follows: CASSTREGEHEQFF. The DNA sequence reads TGTGCCAGCAGTACACGAGAAGGAGAGCATGAGCAGTTCTTC.